Listed here are 28 T cell receptor beta chains from one sample, sequenced in a study of cytomegalovirus exposure and HLA in healthy donors. PCR involved 60 Vbeta and 13 Jbeta primers. Sequencing used immunoSEQ multiplex PCR; TCRdb keeps in-frame clones, though not all of them. This sample has roughly 120,000 clones; around three quarters occur once, and the top ten carry 4% to 5.5%. The sequencing input was PBMCs. The receptors here all came from a man aged 25 to 40 in good health and CMV-seropositive.

The chain has TRBV9 and TRBJ2-7; 9 positions agree with TRBD2. The germline V gene encodes CDR1 SGDLS and CDR2 YYNGEE. The CDR3 has 16 amino acids. V dropped 0 bases and J dropped 4; count of bases not matched to a gene: 8. DNA of the CDR3: TGTGCCAGCAGCGTAGGGGCTAGCGGGACCCTTTACGAGCAGTACTTC. Its translation is CASSVGASGTLYEQYF. Complete variable domain (other parts from reference TRBV9 and TRBJ2-7): DSGVTQTPKHLITATGQRVTLRCSPRSGDLSVYWYQQSLDQGLQFLIQYYNGEERAKGNILERFSAQQFPDLHSELNLSSLELGDSALYFCASSVGASGTLYEQYFGPGTRLTVT.

This clone was found once. V and J are TRBV15 and TRBJ1-3; D is possibly TRBD1 (5 bases). There are 19 residues in the CDR3. V lost 1 base to trimming and J lost 0 bases, with 19 bases between them. CDR1 is LNHNV and CDR2 is YYDKDF in the germline V gene (reference sequence). The CDR3 bases are TGTGCCACCAGCAGAGGTTTATTCCTGGGTCAGGGCTCTGGAAACACCATATATTTT. Translated: CATSRGLFLGQGSGNTIYF.

The DNA for the CDR3 is TGTGCCAGCAGTTTATGGCTAGCGGGAGGGCTGGCAGATACGCAGTATTTT. Amino acids: CASSLWLAGGLADTQYF. The rearrangement joins TRBV28 to TRBJ2-3, with 12 bases that match TRBD2. The CDR3 totals 17 residues. V dropped 0 bases and J dropped 4; count of bases not matched to a gene: 5. Looked up from germline, CDR1 is MDHEN and CDR2 is SYDVKM.

The chain is built from TRBV11-3 and TRBJ2-1; 9 bases fit TRBD2. CDR1 is SGHNT and CDR2 is YENEEA in the germline V gene. Trimming cost V 7 bases and J 7 bases; bases outside gene matches: 8. The CDR3 has 14 amino acids. CDR3 loop: CASTGGGALNEQFF. CDR3 nucleotide sequence: TGTGCCAGCACCGGCGGGGGGGCTTTGAATGAGCAGTTCTTC.

The chain is built from TRBV6-5 and TRBJ1-2, with 12 bases identical to TRBD1. Germline V CDR1 and CDR2: MNHEY, SVGAGI. The ends lost 6 bases at V and 7 bases at J; junction bases unmatched: 3. CDR3 size: 13 residues. In nucleotides, the CDR3 is TGTGCCAGCAGACCGGGACAGGGGGCTGGCTACACCTTC. This translates into CASRPGQGAGYTF.

The genes are TRBV7-2 and TRBJ1-2; D is unclear. CDR1 and CDR2 (germline): SGHTA, FQGNSA. This CDR3 comprises 14 residues. V lost 1 base and J 0 bases, leaving 6 bases between the germline ends. The CDR3 DNA is TGTGCCAGCAGCTTAGTGCGATCTAACTATGGCTACACCTTC. It codes for CASSLVRSNYGYTF.

The J gene is TRBJ2-1, the V gene TRBV7-3; unclear D gene. From germline, CDR1 is SGHTA and CDR2 FQGTGA. This CDR3 is 13 amino acids long. The ends were cut back, 1 base at V and 8 bases at J, with 9 bases in the middle. CDR3 amino acids: CASSLITNHEQFF. The CDR3 bases are TGTGCCAGCAGCTTAATTACAAACCATGAGCAGTTCTTC.

This clone turned up a few times. The chain joins TRBV4-2 to TRBJ1-1, with 7 positions matching TRBD1. Trimming took 1 base from V and 9 from J; bases not matched to a gene: 8. The CDR3 sequence is 14 residues long. CDR1 LGHNA and CDR2 YNFKEQ come from the germline V gene. CDR3 residues: CASSQVAGGSKAFF. The CDR3 region has the DNA TGTGCCAGCAGCCAAGTCGCAGGGGGGTCGAAAGCTTTCTTT.

V gene TRBV9 combines with J gene TRBJ1-5, with D possibly TRBD1 on 5 matching bases. The V gene lost 4 bases and the J gene lost 2 bases, with 19 bases spanning the gap. Germline CDR1 and CDR2: SGDLS and YYNGEE. This CDR3 contains 17 residues. DNA for the CDR3: TGTGCCAGCAGCCGCGGTTGGGGGGTTGGTGGCAATCAGCCCCAGCATTTT. Encoded protein: CASSRGWGVGGNQPQHF. The whole variable domain, filled in from reference TRBV9 and TRBJ1-5, reads DSGVTQTPKHLITATGQRVTLRCSPRSGDLSVYWYQQSLDQGLQFLIQYYNGEERAKGNILERFSAQQFPDLHSELNLSSLELGDSALYFCASSRGWGVGGNQPQHFGDGTRLSIL.

The chain joins TRBV28 to TRBJ1-1; the D gene is possibly TRBD1 (5 bases). Germline V lookup: CDR1 MDHEN, CDR2 SYDVKM. The V end lost 6 bases, the J end lost 6 bases, and 20 bases lay between the germline ends. The CDR3 is 15 residues long. The CDR3 DNA reads TGTGCCAGCAGGGGGGGTGGGTCAGGAGGGGCTGAAGCTTTCTTT. Its translation: CASRGGGSGGAEAFF.

The chain uses TRBV7-2 and TRBJ1-2, with 7 bases lining up with TRBD1. The CDR3 contains 14 residues. From germline, CDR1 is SGHTA and CDR2 FQGNSA. J gave up 3 bases and V 2 bases, and 3 bases lay outside the gene matches. The CDR3 spells CASSLRGQDYGYTF. Written as DNA, the CDR3 is TGTGCCAGCAGCTTAAGAGGACAGGACTATGGCTACACCTTC.

The chain carries TRBV19 and TRBJ1-2; TRBD1 might be the D (5 bases). Germline V lookup: CDR1 LNHDA, CDR2 SQIVND (reference sequence). V lost 7 bases, J lost 2 bases, and 11 bases lay in between. The CDR3 covers 13 residues. The CDR3 region is CASKAGLNYGYTF. CDR3 coding DNA: TGTGCCAGTAAGGCAGGGTTAAACTATGGCTACACCTTC.

The chain uses TRBV7-6 and TRBJ1-6; possible D gene TRBD1, 5 bases. V was cut by 1 base and J by 7 bases, with 11 bases left in between. The CDR3 sequence is 15 residues long. Per germline, CDR1 SGHVS and CDR2 FNYEAQ. In nucleotides, the CDR3 is TGTGCCAGCAGCTTAGTCAGGGAAGGGAATTCACCCCTCCACTTT. Translation: CASSLVREGNSPLHF.

This CDR3 is CASSPSGNSYNEQFF. The DNA for the CDR3 is TGCGCCAGCAGCCCTTCCGGGAACTCCTACAATGAGCAGTTCTTC. V gene TRBV4-1 combines with J gene TRBJ2-1; D may be TRBD2 (5 bases). V was pared by 4 bases and J by 0 bases, with 10 bases between. The CDR3 totals 15 residues. Germline assignment: CDR1 MGHRA and CDR2 YSYEKL.

The chain recombines TRBV7-2 with TRBJ2-5; 8 bases fit TRBD1. With 6 bases clipped from V and 4 bases from J, the junction kept 10 bases outside the gene matches. The CDR3 totals 15 residues. The germline V gene encodes CDR1 SGHTA and CDR2 FQGNSA. The CDR3 coding sequence is TGTGCCAGCAGTCGTCAGGGGGCAAACGGAGAGACCCAGTACTTC. Translated: CASSRQGANGETQYF. Drawing the rest from reference TRBV7-2 and TRBJ2-5, the complete variable domain is GAGVSQSPSNKVTEKGKDVELRCDPISGHTALYWYRQSLGQGLEFLIYFQGNSAPDKSGLPSDRFSAERTGGSVSTLTIQRTQQEDSAVYLCASSRQGANGETQYFGPGTRLLVL.

The chain carries TRBV10-3 and TRBJ2-2; 12 bases map to TRBD1. The CDR3 extends over 16 amino acids. Unmatched junction bases numbered 3, after V lost 0 bases and J lost 7 bases. Germline values: CDR1 ENHRY, CDR2 SYGVKD. For the CDR3, the DNA is TGTGCCATCAGTGAGTCCGGGACAGGGGGCGGCGGGGAGCTGTTTTTT. Protein: CAISESGTGGGGELFF.

There are a few counts of this clone. The V call is TRBV5-1, the J call TRBJ1-4, with 10 bases fitting TRBD1. Germline values: CDR1 SGHRS, CDR2 YFSETQ. Unmatched junction bases numbered 4, after V lost 0 bases and J lost 5 bases. The CDR3 is made up of 16 amino acids. CDR3 amino acids: CASSLAKGQGNEKLFF. CDR3 DNA: TGCGCCAGCAGCTTGGCCAAGGGACAGGGGAATGAAAAACTGTTTTTT. Looking up the rest from reference TRBV5-1 and TRBJ1-4 gives the full variable domain: KAGVTQTPRYLIKTRGQQVTLSCSPISGHRSVSWYQQTPGQGLQFLFEYFSETQRNKGNFPGRFSGRQFSNSRSEMNVSTLELGDSALYLCASSLAKGQGNEKLFFGSGTQLSVL.

This rearrangement joins TRBV9 to TRBJ1-2; D is undetermined. The V end lost 3 bases, the J end lost 0 bases, and 15 bases lay between the germline ends. This CDR3 has 16 residues. Germline loops: CDR1 SGDLS, CDR2 YYNGEE. CDR3 in DNA: TGTGCCAGCAGCGCCCACCTGGGCACAGCTAACTATGGCTACACCTTC. Translating gives CASSAHLGTANYGYTF.

This clone was observed once. A junction end diverges from the germline sequence, so it may reflect a read error. This rearrangement joins TRBV7-7 to TRBJ2-1; 7 bases match TRBD2. The CDR3 is 13 residues long. The germline CDR1 and CDR2 sequences are SSHAT and FNYEAQ (reference sequence). The CDR3 DNA reads as TGTGCTAGCAGCTTGCGGGGGAGCAATGAGCAGTTCTTC. Protein: CASSLRGSNEQFF.

The chain carries TRBV9 and TRBJ2-1; D might be TRBD2 (7 bases). V was shortened by 1 base and J by 3 bases, with 11 bases between the two germline ends. The V gene's germline CDR1 is SGDLS and CDR2 YYNGEE. The CDR3 runs to 15 residues. The CDR3 protein is CASSVSGDYYNEQFF. In DNA, the CDR3 is TGTGCCAGCAGCGTATCAGGGGACTACTACAATGAGCAGTTCTTC.

The rearrangement links TRBV5-1 to TRBJ1-2; 9 nucleotides match TRBD1. The V and J ends lost 3 bases and 2 bases, in that order; junction bases with no gene match: 5. Per the germline V gene, CDR1 is SGHRS and CDR2 is YFSETQ. The CDR3 sequence is 15 residues long. CDR3 nucleotide sequence: TGCGCCAGCAGCTATGGACAGGGGAGGAACTATGGCTACACCTTC. It yields the protein CASSYGQGRNYGYTF.

The chain is built from TRBV5-7 and TRBJ2-7, with TRBD2 matching over 10 bases. Being an ORF, TRBV5-7 has a function that is uncertain. Trimming cost V 5 bases and J 3 bases; bases outside gene matches: 8. This CDR3 spans 15 amino acids. CDR3 amino acids: CASRPLAGVDYEQYF. CDR3 DNA: TGTGCCAGCAGACCCCTAGCGGGAGTGGACTACGAGCAGTACTTC.

This chain connects TRBV13 to TRBJ2-5, with TRBD1 matching over 7 bases. The J call may be incorrect, as the DNA end agrees better with TRBJ2-7. This CDR3 has 13 amino acids. CDR1 and CDR2 from the germline V gene are PRHDT and FYEKMQ (reference sequence). The CDR3 DNA reads as TGTGCCAGCAAGGGCAGGGGGATCCACGAGCAGTACTTC. It translates to CASKGRGIHEQYF.

The rearrangement joins TRBV19 to TRBJ2-3; 7 bases line up with TRBD2. The CDR3 covers 13 residues. CDR1 and CDR2 from the germline V gene are LNHDA and SQIVND (reference sequence). J was trimmed by 3 bases and V by 6 bases; bases with no gene match: 3. The CDR3 loop reads CASSSGNTDTQYF. The CDR3 nucleotides are TGTGCCAGTAGCAGCGGGAATACAGATACGCAGTATTTT.

This clone has more than one count but fewer than ten. V and J are TRBV5-1 and TRBJ2-1, with 12 bases lining up with TRBD1. This CDR3 has 14 amino acids. Looked up from germline, CDR1 is SGHRS and CDR2 is YFSETQ. J lost 9 bases, V lost 5 bases, and 6 bases had no gene match. The CDR3 sequence: CASSPGTGGLEQFF. The CDR3 DNA sequence: TGCGCCAGCAGTCCTGGGACAGGGGGCCTTGAGCAGTTCTTC.

The V call is TRBV2, the J call TRBJ2-7, with 8 nucleotides matching TRBD1. Trimming removed 8 bases from V and 3 bases from J; junction bases left unmatched: 12. The CDR3 is made up of 15 amino acids. Germline CDR1 and CDR2: SNHLY and FYNNEI. The CDR3 is CASRYPGTGFYEQYF. In DNA, the CDR3 is TGTGCCAGCCGCTACCCGGGGACAGGATTCTACGAGCAGTACTTC.

This chain links TRBV6-1 with TRBJ2-1; D perhaps matches TRBD2 (5 bases). Trimming stripped 1 base from V and 0 bases from J, with 10 bases between. Germline CDR1 and CDR2: MNHNS and SASEGT. The CDR3 covers 16 residues. The DNA for the CDR3 is TGTGCCAGCAGTGAAGGCCCGGGGTTCTCCTACAATGAGCAGTTCTTC. It is translated as CASSEGPGFSYNEQFF.

This clone was observed a single time. The V call is TRBV25-1, the J call TRBJ1-2; D remains ambiguous. The V end lost 6 bases, the J end lost 2 bases, and 13 bases lay between the germline ends. CDR3 length: 14 amino acids. Germline lookup yields CDR1 MGHDK and CDR2 SYGVNS. The CDR3 spells CASSTGYLNYGYTF. The DNA for the CDR3 is TGTGCCAGCAGCACGGGATATCTAAACTATGGCTACACCTTC.